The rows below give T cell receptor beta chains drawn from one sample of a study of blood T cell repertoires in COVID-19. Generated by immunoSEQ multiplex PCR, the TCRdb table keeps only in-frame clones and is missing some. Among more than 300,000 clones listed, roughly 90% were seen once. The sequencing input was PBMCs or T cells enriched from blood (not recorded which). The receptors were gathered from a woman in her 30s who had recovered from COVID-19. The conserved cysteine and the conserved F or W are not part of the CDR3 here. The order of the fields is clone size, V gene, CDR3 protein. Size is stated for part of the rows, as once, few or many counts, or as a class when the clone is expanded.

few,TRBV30,AWSPTGQGATF
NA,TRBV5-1,ASSPDREGNTEAF
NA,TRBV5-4,ASSPDGNYGYT
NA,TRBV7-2,ASSLVSPGTGGEPQH
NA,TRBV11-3,ASSLGTPPGRDFNQPQH
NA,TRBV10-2,ASSTGGGRRYEQY
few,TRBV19,ASSTPSPGEAGNTIY
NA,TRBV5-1,ASSIGQTRTGELF
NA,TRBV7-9,ASSSTGGRASGANVLT
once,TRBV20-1,SASRATIGTGGNQPQH
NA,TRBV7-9,ASSSLANSYNEQF
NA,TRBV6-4,ASSDSGQGVGGYT
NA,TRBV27,ASRPGGNTEAF
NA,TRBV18,ASSRDMGIQGMNTEAF
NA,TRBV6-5,ASGMVGAGNQPQH
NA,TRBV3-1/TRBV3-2,ASSQHLGSNSDTQY
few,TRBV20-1,SASLSGGLYYEQY
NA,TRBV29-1,SVEGSSGSADNEQF
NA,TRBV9,ASSPRLGSGEKLF
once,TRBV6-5,ASRDGQANYGYT
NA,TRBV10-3,AIRGPDSQQF
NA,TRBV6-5,ASSSMVTGSSEQY
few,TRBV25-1,ASSEHTTNQPQH
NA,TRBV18,ASSPQGDTGELF
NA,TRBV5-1,ASSLIASSGNTIY
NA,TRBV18,ASSSTYSQETQY
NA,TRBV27,ASGGPYSNQPQH
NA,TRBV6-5,ASKLGQGASDTQY
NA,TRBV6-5,ASSITGQGTEAF
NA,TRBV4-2,ASSPTGGSGNTIY
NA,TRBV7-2,ASSPRTGDYEQY
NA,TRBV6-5,ASSPGFLGQPQH
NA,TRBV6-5,ASSRSGTATEAF
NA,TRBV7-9,AIGSGSRGGWREQY
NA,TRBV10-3,AIRAGAEQY
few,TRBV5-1,ASSLFLRTSGPYEQY
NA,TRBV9,ASSVAAGGPGNTIY
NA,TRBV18,ASSATATYEQY
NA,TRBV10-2,ASSGTGGTYEQY
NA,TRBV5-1,ASSLVLRSSGNTIY
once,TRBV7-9,ASSSGSQPQH
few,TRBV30,AYSREVVDEKLF
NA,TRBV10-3,AISETPLGSGNEQF
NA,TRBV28,ASSHGQVNRGYQPQH
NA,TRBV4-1,ASSQGDSFNEKLF
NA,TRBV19,ASSISAWQAGNTIY
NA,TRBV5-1,ASSLALSTGGSQNEQF
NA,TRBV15,ATSPGQGAGTGELF
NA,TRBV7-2,ASSSQNTDTQY
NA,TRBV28,ASSRETGMNTEAF
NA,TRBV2,ASMSQQLAHEQF
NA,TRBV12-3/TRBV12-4,ASSSGVVDGYT
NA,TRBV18,ASSGSSGNTIY
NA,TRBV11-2,ASSSYSGIRGAYGYT
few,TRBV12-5,ASGLAEKTGWQETQY
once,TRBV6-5,ASLQTDSNQPQH
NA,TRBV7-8,ASSSFGRGTDTQY
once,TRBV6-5,ASRSSEAAVSEAF